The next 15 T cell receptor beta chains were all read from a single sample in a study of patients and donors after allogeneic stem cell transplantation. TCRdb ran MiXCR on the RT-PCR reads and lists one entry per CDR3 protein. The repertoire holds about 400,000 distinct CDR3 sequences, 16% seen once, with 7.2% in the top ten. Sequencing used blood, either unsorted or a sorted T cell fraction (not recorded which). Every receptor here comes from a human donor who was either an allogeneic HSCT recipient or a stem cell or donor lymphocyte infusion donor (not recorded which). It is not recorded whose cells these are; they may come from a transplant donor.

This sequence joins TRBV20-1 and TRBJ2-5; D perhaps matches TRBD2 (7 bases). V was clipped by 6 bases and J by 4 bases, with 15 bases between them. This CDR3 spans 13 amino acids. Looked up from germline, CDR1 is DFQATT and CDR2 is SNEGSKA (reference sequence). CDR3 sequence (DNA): TGCAGTGCCGAAAGGGGGGGCGTAGAGACCCAGTACTTC. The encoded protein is CSAERGGVETQYF.

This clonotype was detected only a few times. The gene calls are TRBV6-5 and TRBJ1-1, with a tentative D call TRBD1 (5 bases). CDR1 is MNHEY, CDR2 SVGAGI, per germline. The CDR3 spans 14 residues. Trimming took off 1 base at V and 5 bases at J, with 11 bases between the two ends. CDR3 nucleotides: TGTGCCAGCAGTTACTACCGGGGCAGTACTGAAGCTTTCTTT. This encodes CASSYYRGSTEAFF.

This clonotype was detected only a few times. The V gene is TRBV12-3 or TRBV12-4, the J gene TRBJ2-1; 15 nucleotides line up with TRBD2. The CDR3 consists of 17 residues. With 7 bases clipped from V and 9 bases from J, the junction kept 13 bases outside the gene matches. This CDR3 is CASNFGTSGRNLGEQFF. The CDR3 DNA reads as TGTGCCAGCAATTTCGGGACTAGCGGGAGGAACTTGGGTGAGCAGTTCTTC.

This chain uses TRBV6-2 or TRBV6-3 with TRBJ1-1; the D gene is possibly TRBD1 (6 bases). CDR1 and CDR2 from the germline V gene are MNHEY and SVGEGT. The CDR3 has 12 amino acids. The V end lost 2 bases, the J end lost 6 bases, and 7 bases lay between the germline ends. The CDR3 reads CASSYGGAEAFF. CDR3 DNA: TGTGCCAGCAGTTACGGGGGCGCTGAAGCTTTCTTT.

The DNA of the CDR3 is TGTGCCAGCAGCTCGGGACTAGCGGAATTCACAGATACGCAGTATTTT. Its protein product is CASSSGLAEFTDTQYF. V and J are TRBV7-3 and TRBJ2-3; 11 bases are a match to TRBD2. Germline V lookup: CDR1 SGHTA, CDR2 FQGTGA. The V and J ends lost 4 bases and 2 bases, in that order; junction bases with no gene match: 5. The CDR3 loop spans 16 amino acids.

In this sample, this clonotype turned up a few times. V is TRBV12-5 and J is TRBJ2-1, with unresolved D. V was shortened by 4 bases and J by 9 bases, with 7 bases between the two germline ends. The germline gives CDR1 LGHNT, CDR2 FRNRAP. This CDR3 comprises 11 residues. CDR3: CASGWGSEQFF. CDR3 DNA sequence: TGTGCTAGTGGTTGGGGAAGTGAGCAGTTCTTC.

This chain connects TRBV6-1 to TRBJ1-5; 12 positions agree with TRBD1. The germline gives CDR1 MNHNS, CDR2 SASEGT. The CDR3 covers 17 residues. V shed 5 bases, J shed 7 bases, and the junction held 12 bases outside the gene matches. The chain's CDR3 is CASSRIPGQGAHQPQHF. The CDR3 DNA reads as TGTGCCAGCAGTCGAATACCGGGACAGGGGGCACACCAGCCCCAGCATTTT.

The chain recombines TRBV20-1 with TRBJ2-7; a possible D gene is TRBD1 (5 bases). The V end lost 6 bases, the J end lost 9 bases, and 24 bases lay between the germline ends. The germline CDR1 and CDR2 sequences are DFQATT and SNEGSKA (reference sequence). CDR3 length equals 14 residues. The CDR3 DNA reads TGCAGTGCGATAGTAGGTCGGTTTGCCACAGGGCAGTACTTC. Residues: CSAIVGRFATGQYF.

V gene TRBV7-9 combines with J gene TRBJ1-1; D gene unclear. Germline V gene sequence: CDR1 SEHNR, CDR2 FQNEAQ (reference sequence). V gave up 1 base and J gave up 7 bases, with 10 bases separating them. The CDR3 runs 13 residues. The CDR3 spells CASSLESTFEAFF. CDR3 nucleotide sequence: TGTGCCAGCAGCTTAGAAAGCACATTTGAAGCTTTCTTT.

CDR3 coding DNA: TGTGCCAGCAGTGATAGAGGGGCGGGAGCAGAGACCCAGTACTTC. It yields the protein CASSDRGAGAETQYF. V usage is TRBV2 and J usage is TRBJ2-5, with 7 bases lining up with TRBD2. Germline V gives CDR1 SNHLY, CDR2 FYNNEI. The CDR3 runs 15 residues. J gave up 4 bases and V 3 bases, and 8 bases lay outside the gene matches. The full variable domain, rest sourced from reference TRBV2 and TRBJ2-5, is EPEVTQTPSHQVTQMGQEVILRCVPISNHLYFYWYRQILGQKVEFLVSFYNNEISEKSEIFDDQFSVERPDGSNFTLKIRSTKLEDSAMYFCASSDRGAGAETQYFGPGTRLLVL.

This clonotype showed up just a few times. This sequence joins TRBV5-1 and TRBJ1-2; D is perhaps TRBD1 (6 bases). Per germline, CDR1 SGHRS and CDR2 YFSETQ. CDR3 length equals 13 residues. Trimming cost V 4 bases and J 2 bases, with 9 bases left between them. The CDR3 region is CASSTGQNYGYTF. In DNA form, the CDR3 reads TGCGCCAGCAGCACAGGACAGAACTATGGCTACACCTTC.

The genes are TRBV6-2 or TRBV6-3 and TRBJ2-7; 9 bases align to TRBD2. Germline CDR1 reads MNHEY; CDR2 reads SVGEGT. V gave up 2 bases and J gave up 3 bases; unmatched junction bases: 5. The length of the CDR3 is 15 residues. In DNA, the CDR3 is TGTGCCAGCAGTTACAGTCTAGCGGGAAACTACGAGCAGTACTTC. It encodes CASSYSLAGNYEQYF.

The chain's CDR3 is CASSLATSGIEQFF. For the CDR3, the DNA is TGCGCCAGCAGCTTGGCGACTAGCGGGATCGAGCAGTTCTTC. V is TRBV5-1 and J is TRBJ2-1, with 11 positions matching TRBD2. This CDR3 spans 14 amino acids. Germline trimming cut 0 bases from V and 10 bases from J; bases unmatched to any gene: 3. The germline V gene has CDR1 SGHRS and CDR2 YFSETQ.

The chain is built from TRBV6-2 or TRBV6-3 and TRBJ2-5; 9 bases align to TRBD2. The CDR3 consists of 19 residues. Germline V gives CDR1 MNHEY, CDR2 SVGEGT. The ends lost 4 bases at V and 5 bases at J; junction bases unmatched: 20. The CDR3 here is CASSFNAGGAGKTAETQYF. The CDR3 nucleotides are TGTGCCAGCAGTTTCAACGCGGGGGGGGCTGGGAAAACGGCGGAGACCCAGTACTTC.

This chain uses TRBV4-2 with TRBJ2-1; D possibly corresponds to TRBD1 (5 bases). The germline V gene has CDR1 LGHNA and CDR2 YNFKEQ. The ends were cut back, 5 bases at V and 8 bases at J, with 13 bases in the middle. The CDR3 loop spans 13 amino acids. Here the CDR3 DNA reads TGTGCCAGCAGCACGTCCAGGGTCCATGAGCAGTTCTTC. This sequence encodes CASSTSRVHEQFF.